One and the same sample provided the 19 T cell receptor beta chains below, sequenced in a study of blood T cell repertoires in COVID-19. Clones were sequenced by immunoSEQ multiplex PCR, and TCRdb holds only the in-frame ones, with some missing. The table includes roughly 400,000 clones, around nine tenths detected once. The sequenced sample consisted of PBMCs or T cells enriched from blood (not recorded which). The receptors derive from a woman between 18 and 29 years old who had been exposed to COVID-19.

The sample holds a few counts of this clone. This chain joins TRBV6-1 and TRBJ2-7; 7 nucleotides match TRBD2. From germline, CDR1 is MNHNS and CDR2 SASEGT. V was clipped by 2 bases and J by 2 bases; unmatched bases: 6. This CDR3 region has 15 residues. CDR3 loop: CASSERSSGAYEQYF. For the CDR3, the DNA is TGTGCCAGCAGTGAACGGTCTAGCGGCGCCTACGAGCAGTACTTC.

This clone is a singleton in its sample. The CDR3 sequence: CASSATSGNTGTQYF. DNA of the CDR3: TGTGCCAGCAGCGCGACTAGCGGTAACACGGGTACGCAGTATTTT. The V and J genes are TRBV7-2 and TRBJ2-3, with TRBD2 matching 9 bases. In germline, CDR1 is SGHTA, CDR2 FQGNSA. V gave up 5 bases and J gave up 8 bases; unmatched junction bases: 11. This CDR3 comprises 15 residues.

V gene TRBV7-3 combines with J gene TRBJ1-2, with D possibly being TRBD1 (5 bases). CDR1 SGHTA and CDR2 FQGTGA come from the germline V gene. Trimming cost V 5 bases and J 7 bases, with 32 bases left between them. This CDR3 spans 19 amino acids. The CDR3 protein is CASSETAGYELLLYGGYTF. As DNA, the CDR3 is TGTGCCAGCAGCGAGACAGCGGGATACGAATTATTGCTATACGGTGGCTACACCTTC.

V is TRBV15 and J is TRBJ1-5, with D hard to call. Germline V CDR1 and CDR2: LNHNV, YYDKDF (reference sequence). The CDR3 is made up of 15 amino acids. The V gene lost 0 bases and the J gene lost 5 bases, with 11 bases spanning the gap. The CDR3 loop is CATSREKEPYQPQHF. CDR3 DNA: TGTGCCACCAGCAGAGAAAAGGAGCCCTATCAGCCCCAGCATTTT. The whole variable domain, filled in from reference TRBV15 and TRBJ1-5, reads DAMVIQNPRYQVTQFGKPVTLSCSQTLNHNVMYWYQQKSSQAPKLLFHYYDKDFNNEADTPDNFQSRRPNTSFCFLDIRSPGLGDTAMYLCATSREKEPYQPQHFGDGTRLSIL.

Comments on this clone: The same CDR3 arises from other DNA sequences in this sample as well. The chain uses TRBV28 and TRBJ2-7; 9 nucleotides align to TRBD1. Trimming took 6 bases from V and 2 from J; bases not matched to a gene: 2. From germline, CDR1 is MDHEN and CDR2 SYDVKM. The CDR3 loop spans 13 amino acids. This CDR3 reads CASRGQGTYEQYF. In DNA form, the CDR3 reads TGTGCCAGCAGGGGACAGGGTACCTACGAGCAGTACTTC.

The rearrangement joins TRBV2 to TRBJ1-5; 12 bases are shared with TRBD1. This CDR3 spans 17 amino acids. J lost 1 base, V lost 5 bases, and 6 bases had no gene match. The germline V gene has CDR1 SNHLY and CDR2 FYNNEI. CDR3 sequence: CASSHRDRGRSNQPQHF. Written as DNA, the CDR3 is TGTGCCAGCAGTCACCGGGACAGGGGGCGCAGCAATCAGCCCCAGCATTTT. Full variable domain (outside the CDR3, taken from reference TRBV2 and TRBJ1-5): EPEVTQTPSHQVTQMGQEVILRCVPISNHLYFYWYRQILGQKVEFLVSFYNNEISEKSEIFDDQFSVERPDGSNFTLKIRSTKLEDSAMYFCASSHRDRGRSNQPQHFGDGTRLSIL.

This chain uses TRBV9 with TRBJ1-1; D not certain. Germline V gene sequence: CDR1 SGDLS, CDR2 YYNGEE. The V end lost 4 bases, the J end lost 4 bases, and 11 bases lay between the germline ends. This CDR3 has 13 amino acids. CDR3 loop: CASSIHSTTEAFF. The CDR3, as DNA: TGTGCCAGCAGCATCCACAGTACCACTGAAGCTTTCTTT.

On this clone itself: Other DNA sequences of this sample code for an identical CDR3. The chain carries TRBV5-1 and TRBJ2-3; 7 nucleotides align to TRBD1. Germline CDR1 is SGHRS and CDR2 is YFSETQ. J gave up 0 bases and V 0 bases, and 1 base lay outside the gene matches. This CDR3 region has 15 residues. CDR3 DNA: TGCGCCAGCAGCTTGGTGACAGGGAGCACAGATACGCAGTATTTT. This gives the protein CASSLVTGSTDTQYF.

The chain combines TRBV18 with TRBJ2-7, with D possibly being TRBD2 (5 bases). The CDR3 spans 15 residues. Germline V lookup: CDR1 KGHSH, CDR2 LQKENI. Trimming took 3 bases from V and 6 from J, leaving 18 bases between them. CDR3 sequence (DNA): TGTGCCAGCTCACCCCTAGCTAGCATGACGGGCGAGCAGTACTTC. Residues: CASSPLASMTGEQYF.

This chain joins TRBV4-2 and TRBJ2-3; 15 bases are a match to TRBD2. The V and J ends lost 4 bases and 4 bases, in that order; junction bases with no gene match: 18. CDR3 length: 21 amino acids. Germline CDR1 and CDR2: LGHNA and YNFKEQ. The DNA of the CDR3 is TGTGCCAGCAGCCCCTCCTGGACTAGCGGGAGGGCCAGATCCTTCGCAGATACGCAGTATTTT. Protein sequence: CASSPSWTSGRARSFADTQYF.

The V and J genes are TRBV7-9 and TRBJ2-7; 8 positions match TRBD1. The germline gives CDR1 SEHNR, CDR2 FQNEAQ (reference sequence). The junction had 16 bases not matched to a gene; V was cut back by 6 bases and J by 3 bases. The CDR3 sequence is 17 residues long. In DNA form, the CDR3 reads TGTGCCAGCAGTCCAATGCTCATCGGGACAGGTAACTACGAGCAGTACTTC. As protein: CASSPMLIGTGNYEQYF.

On this clone itself: This CDR3 is also generated by other DNA sequences in the sample. V is TRBV12-3 or TRBV12-4 and J is TRBJ1-5; D ambiguous. CDR3 length: 13 amino acids. V lost 2 bases and J lost 4, with 6 bases in between. The CDR3 protein is CASSLSGNQPQHF. The DNA of the CDR3 is TGTGCCAGCAGTTTATCCGGGAATCAGCCCCAGCATTTT.

The chain joins TRBV10-3 to TRBJ2-2; 11 nucleotides match TRBD1. Germline lookup yields CDR1 ENHRY and CDR2 SYGVKD. V was clipped by 10 bases and J by 7 bases; unmatched bases: 8. CDR3 size: 14 residues. This chain's CDR3 is CATAGTGGGGELFF. The CDR3 DNA reads as TGTGCCACCGCCGGGACAGGGGGAGGCGGGGAGCTGTTTTTT.

This chain connects TRBV5-1 to TRBJ1-2; the match to TRBD1 covers 7 bases. The V gene's germline CDR1 is SGHRS and CDR2 YFSETQ. The CDR3 runs to 16 residues. The J segment lost 0 bases and the V segment lost 2 bases, leaving 7 bases of the junction unmatched. This CDR3 reads CASSLMGTGANYGYTF. The CDR3 bases are TGCGCCAGCAGCTTAATGGGAACAGGGGCTAACTATGGCTACACCTTC.

V usage is TRBV5-4 and J usage is TRBJ2-7; TRBD2 is a possible D gene (5 bases). V was clipped by 4 bases and J by 0 bases, with 11 bases between them. The CDR3 spans 14 residues. Germline CDR1 SGHNT, CDR2 YYREEE (reference sequence). In nucleotides, the CDR3 is TGTGCCAGCAGCCCGGGTGGGAGCTCCTACGAGCAGTACTTC. Translating gives CASSPGGSSYEQYF.

The V and J genes are TRBV5-8 and TRBJ1-3; D gene ambiguous. Trimming took 6 bases from V and 0 from J, leaving 7 bases between them. The germline V gene encodes CDR1 SGHTS and CDR2 YDEGEE. The CDR3 covers 13 residues. CDR3 nucleotide sequence: TGTGCCAGCATGGTAGTCTCTGGAAACACCATATATTTT. This encodes CASMVVSGNTIYF.

The chain couples TRBV28 to TRBJ2-7, with 8 bases fitting TRBD1. This CDR3 spans 14 amino acids. J was trimmed by 3 bases and V by 11 bases; bases with no gene match: 12. In germline, CDR1 is MDHEN, CDR2 SYDVKM. Here the CDR3 reads CAVLGQGEFYEQYF. The CDR3 DNA sequence: TGTGCCGTCCTCGGACAGGGAGAATTCTACGAGCAGTACTTC.

This sequence joins TRBV3-1 (or the pseudogene TRBV3-2) and TRBJ1-1; no clear D. This CDR3 region has 13 residues. The germline V gene has CDR1 LGHDT and CDR2 YNNKEL (reference sequence). The V end was cut by 7 bases, the J end by 0 bases, with 9 bases between. The CDR3 DNA is TGTGCCAGCAACCAGCGATTGAACACTGAAGCTTTCTTT. This sequence encodes CASNQRLNTEAFF.

The chain carries TRBV28 and TRBJ1-1; D might be TRBD1 (6 bases). CDR3 length: 14 amino acids. Germline V gives CDR1 MDHEN, CDR2 SYDVKM. Trimming pared 6 bases from V and 4 bases from J, leaving 15 bases between. CDR3 bases: TGTGCCAGCAGCTTCCGGGACATGGGCACTGAAGCTTTCTTT. Protein: CASSFRDMGTEAFF.